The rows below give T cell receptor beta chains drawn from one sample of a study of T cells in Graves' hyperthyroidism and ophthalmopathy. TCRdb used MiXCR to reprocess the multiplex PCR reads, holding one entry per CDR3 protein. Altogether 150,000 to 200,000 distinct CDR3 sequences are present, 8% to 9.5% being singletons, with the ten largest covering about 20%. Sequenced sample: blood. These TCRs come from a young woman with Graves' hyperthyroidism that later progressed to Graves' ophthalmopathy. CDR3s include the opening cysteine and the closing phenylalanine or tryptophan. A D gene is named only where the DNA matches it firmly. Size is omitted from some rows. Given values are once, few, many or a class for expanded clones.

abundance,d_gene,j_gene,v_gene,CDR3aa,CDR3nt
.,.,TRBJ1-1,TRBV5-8,CACSFRVTEAFF,TGTGCCTGCAGCTTCCGAGTTACTGAAGCTTTCTTT
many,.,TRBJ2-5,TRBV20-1,CSARATQGWQETQYF,TGCAGTGCTAGAGCTACACAAGGGTGGCAAGAGACCCAGTACTTC
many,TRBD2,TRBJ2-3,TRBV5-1,CASSSGLIGRVSPDTQYF,TGCGCCAGCAGCTCGGGGCTCATTGGGAGGGTTTCCCCAGATACGCAGTATTTT
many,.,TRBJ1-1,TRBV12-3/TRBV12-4,CASRPTGNTEAFF,TGTGCCAGCAGGCCTACAGGGAACACTGAAGCTTTCTTT
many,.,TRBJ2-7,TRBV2,CASRKEEGGTRADHEQYF,TGTGCCAGCAGAAAAGAAGAGGGGGGGACGAGAGCGGACCACGAGCAGTACTTC
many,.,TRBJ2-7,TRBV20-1,CSARPTSIEQYF,TGCAGTGCTAGACCTACTAGCATCGAGCAGTACTTC
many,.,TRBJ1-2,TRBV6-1,CASSLRQGDGYTF,TGTGCCAGCAGTTTAAGGCAGGGAGATGGCTACACCTTC
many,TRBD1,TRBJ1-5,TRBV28,CASSLQGAGDQPQHF,TGTGCCAGCAGTTTACAGGGGGCGGGGGATCAGCCCCAGCATTTT
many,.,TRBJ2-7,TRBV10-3,CAISESGSAGQYF,TGTGCCATCAGTGAGTCTGGCAGCGCGGGGCAGTACTTC
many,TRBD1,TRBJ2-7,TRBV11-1,CASSPWDSSSYEQYF,TGTGCCAGCAGCCCATGGGACAGTAGCTCCTACGAGCAGTACTTC
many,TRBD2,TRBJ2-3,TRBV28,CASSLFLPSGGANTDTQYF,TGTGCCAGCAGTTTATTCCTTCCTAGCGGGGGGGCTAACACAGATACGCAGTATTTT
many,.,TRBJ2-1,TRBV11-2,CASSFGGGPNEQFF,TGTGCCAGCAGCTTTGGGGGGGGGCCCAATGAGCAGTTCTTC
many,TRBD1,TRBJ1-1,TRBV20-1,CSASGDRATDTEAFF,TGCAGTGCTTCAGGTGACAGGGCTACGGACACTGAAGCTTTCTTT
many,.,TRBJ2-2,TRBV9,CASSVARGTGELFF,TGTGCCAGCAGCGTAGCCAGGGGCACCGGGGAGCTGTTTTTT